Below, 9 T cell receptor beta chains from the same sample are listed, as sequenced in a study of blood T cell repertoires in COVID-19. Data came from immunoSEQ multiplex PCR; TCRdb stores just in-frame clones and leaves some out. The sample yields around 110,000 clones, 80% to 85% seen once. The sequencing input was PBMCs or T cells enriched from blood (not recorded which). These receptor sequences come from a woman aged 25-40 years who had recovered from COVID-19.

There are a few counts of this clone. The chain carries TRBV3-1 (or the pseudogene TRBV3-2) and TRBJ2-1, with TRBD2 matching 7 bases. Germline V gene lookup returns CDR1 LGHDT and CDR2 YNNKEL (reference sequence). This CDR3 has 13 amino acids. The V gene end was trimmed by 7 bases and the J gene end by 9 bases; junction bases not matched to a gene: 9. For the CDR3, the DNA is TGTGCCAGCACCCGCTCGACTAGCACTGAGCAGTTCTTC. Its translation: CASTRSTSTEQFF.

The chain carries TRBV19 and TRBJ1-5; the D gene is possibly TRBD1 (5 bases). The CDR3 covers 16 residues. The ends were cut back, 7 bases at V and 3 bases at J, with 19 bases in the middle. CDR1 LNHDA and CDR2 SQIVND come from the germline V gene (reference sequence). CDR3 DNA sequence: TGTGCCAGTAAGATGGCGTCGACAGACCCCAATCAGCCCCAGCATTTT. This codes for CASKMASTDPNQPQHF.

This chain links TRBV4-1 with TRBJ1-2, with 7 bases matching TRBD1. The CDR3 runs to 15 residues. CDR1 MGHRA and CDR2 YSYEKL come from the germline V gene. The V gene end was trimmed by 1 base and the J gene end by 7 bases; junction bases not matched to a gene: 9. CDR3 loop: CASSQGGRGAGGYTF. The CDR3 DNA reads TGCGCCAGCAGCCAAGGGGGCAGGGGGGCAGGTGGCTACACCTTC.

The chain links TRBV6-4 to TRBJ2-3, with 11 bases aligning to TRBD2. The CDR3 totals 15 residues. Germline CDR1 and CDR2: MRHNA and SNTAGT. The V and J ends lost 3 bases and 6 bases, in that order; junction bases with no gene match: 5. CDR3 DNA: TGTGCCAGCAGTGAACTAGCGGGAGTGTGGGATACGCAGTATTTT. It specifies CASSELAGVWDTQYF.

This chain uses TRBV27 with TRBJ2-7; TRBD2 agrees at 7 bases. Germline values: CDR1 MNHEY, CDR2 SMNVEV (reference sequence). The J segment lost 1 base and the V segment lost 8 bases, leaving 11 bases of the junction unmatched. The CDR3 consists of 15 residues. CDR3 sequence: CASSKAGLVSYEQYF. The CDR3 bases are TGTGCCAGCTCCAAAGCAGGACTAGTTTCCTACGAGCAGTACTTC.

On this clone: It is unclear where the CDR3 begins or ends on the DNA, so no DNA is shown, and the CDR3 is as TCRdb lists it. The gene calls are TRBV21-1 and TRBJ2-4; the table's TRBD1 call for D was not verified on the DNA. TRBV21-1 is flagged as a pseudogene. The CDR3 is 18 amino acids in total, end residues counted. CDR3 loop: CASSVGTGTQLAKNIQYF.

The rearrangement links TRBV19 to TRBJ1-1; TRBD1 agrees at 7 bases. Looked up from germline, CDR1 is LNHDA and CDR2 is SQIVND (reference sequence). The V segment lost 8 bases and the J segment 0 bases; nucleotides outside the gene matches: 15. This CDR3 comprises 17 residues. The CDR3 reads CASESRRQGPMNTEAFF. CDR3 coding DNA: TGTGCCAGTGAGAGCCGAAGACAGGGACCCATGAACACTGAAGCTTTCTTT.

J is TRBJ1-2 and V is TRBV29-1, with TRBD1 matching 7 bases. The CDR3 loop spans 13 amino acids. The V gene's germline CDR1 is SQVTM and CDR2 ANQGSEA. V shed 3 bases and J 4 bases; nucleotides not matched to a gene: 5. Here the CDR3 reads CSVDQGGGYGYTF. In DNA, the CDR3 is TGCAGCGTTGATCAAGGGGGCGGCTATGGCTACACCTTC.

The V and J genes are TRBV28 and TRBJ2-7, with 7 bases lining up with TRBD1. The CDR3 is 15 amino acids. The junction had 12 bases not matched to a gene; V was cut back by 8 bases and J by 2 bases. Germline-derived CDR1 and CDR2 are MDHEN and SYDVKM. CDR3: CASARPTGQTYEQYF. The CDR3 coding sequence is TGTGCCAGCGCCCGTCCTACGGGACAGACCTACGAGCAGTACTTC.